The rows below give T cell receptor beta chains drawn from one sample of a study of OX40 agonist ivuxolimab in advanced cancers. TCRdb's copy holds only in-frame clones and misses some; the assay was immunoSEQ multiplex PCR. The repertoire holds tens of thousands of clones, with about 93% as singletons. Specimen: CD4+ or CD8+ T cells sorted from blood, collected in a trial of the OX40 agonist ivuxolimab. All receptors come from an adult with an advanced solid tumor such as melanoma, head and neck, liver or kidney cancer. Each CDR3 is given with its conserved first and last residue. Each record gives: CDR3 protein, CDR3 DNA, J gene, clone size, V gene, D gene. D genes are given only for firm matches. Only part of the rows carry a size: once, few, many, or a class if the clone is expanded.

cdr3_aa: CATSRDPGSYEQYF; cdr3_nt: TGTGCCACCAGCAGAGATCCCGGATCCTACGAGCAGTACTTC; j_call: TRBJ2-7; clone_size: -; v_call: TRBV15; d_call: -
cdr3_aa: CASHGDTPYNEQFF; cdr3_nt: TGTGCCAGCCACGGGGACACCCCCTACAATGAGCAGTTCTTC; j_call: TRBJ2-1; clone_size: -; v_call: TRBV28; d_call: -
cdr3_aa: CATQSRDRNSPLHF; cdr3_nt: TGTGCCACCCAAAGCCGGGACAGAAATTCACCCCTCCACTTT; j_call: TRBJ1-6; clone_size: -; v_call: TRBV19; d_call: TRBD1
cdr3_aa: CASSGTGGIYEQYF; cdr3_nt: TGTGCCAGCTCAGGGACAGGGGGCATATACGAGCAGTACTTC; j_call: TRBJ2-7; clone_size: -; v_call: TRBV18; d_call: TRBD1
cdr3_aa: CASSPSQGSGELFF; cdr3_nt: TGTGCCAGCTCACCGTCGCAGGGGTCCGGGGAGCTGTTTTTT; j_call: TRBJ2-2; clone_size: -; v_call: TRBV18; d_call: -
cdr3_aa: CASSQESYTGELFF; cdr3_nt: TGTGCCAGCAGCCAAGAGTCTTACACCGGGGAGCTGTTTTTT; j_call: TRBJ2-2; clone_size: -; v_call: TRBV14; d_call: -
cdr3_aa: CASSIVPDSNQPQHF; cdr3_nt: TGTGCCAGTAGTATAGTCCCGGATAGCAATCAGCCCCAGCATTTT; j_call: TRBJ1-5; clone_size: once; v_call: TRBV19; d_call: -
cdr3_aa: CASSYGLQGTDTQYF; cdr3_nt: TGTGCCAGTAGCTATGGGCTGCAGGGCACAGATACGCAGTATTTT; j_call: TRBJ2-3; clone_size: -; v_call: TRBV19; d_call: -
cdr3_aa: CASSFNRDAEAFF; cdr3_nt: TGTGCCAGCAGCTTTAACAGGGACGCTGAAGCTTTCTTT; j_call: TRBJ1-1; clone_size: once; v_call: TRBV11-3; d_call: -
cdr3_aa: CASSYSGTKETQYF; cdr3_nt: TGTGCCAGCAGTTACTCTGGGACAAAAGAGACCCAGTACTTC; j_call: TRBJ2-5; clone_size: -; v_call: TRBV6-5; d_call: -
cdr3_aa: CASSKSGSGSYEQFF; cdr3_nt: TGCGCCAGCAGTAAGAGTGGTAGCGGGAGCTATGAGCAGTTCTTC; j_call: TRBJ2-1; clone_size: -; v_call: TRBV10-1; d_call: TRBD2
cdr3_aa: CASSLAATNEKLFF; cdr3_nt: TGTGCCAGCAGTTTAGCAGCAACTAATGAAAAACTGTTTTTT; j_call: TRBJ1-4; clone_size: few; v_call: TRBV28; d_call: -
cdr3_aa: CASSISGGTGGRNQPQHF; cdr3_nt: TGTGCCAGCTCAATTTCCGGCGGGACAGGGGGCCGCAATCAGCCCCAGCATTTT; j_call: TRBJ1-5; clone_size: -; v_call: TRBV28; d_call: TRBD1
cdr3_aa: CASSGTGATDTQYF; cdr3_nt: TGTGCCAGCAGCGGGACAGGGGCCACAGATACGCAGTATTTT; j_call: TRBJ2-3; clone_size: -; v_call: TRBV5-6; d_call: TRBD1
cdr3_aa: CASSTPLGSTDTQYF; cdr3_nt: TGTGCCAGCAGCACCCCCCTAGGGAGCACAGATACGCAGTATTTT; j_call: TRBJ2-3; clone_size: once; v_call: TRBV5-4; d_call: -
cdr3_aa: CASSYSGGGSGNTIYF; cdr3_nt: TGTGCCAGCAGTTACTCAGGGGGGGGCTCTGGAAACACCATATATTTT; j_call: TRBJ1-3; clone_size: -; v_call: TRBV6-5; d_call: -
cdr3_aa: CASSLWPRGPSTDTQYF; cdr3_nt: TGTGCCAGCAGCTTATGGCCTAGGGGGCCTTCCACAGATACGCAGTATTTT; j_call: TRBJ2-3; clone_size: -; v_call: TRBV7-9; d_call: TRBD1
cdr3_aa: CASSLGPGETDTQYF; cdr3_nt: TGTGCCAGCAGCCTCGGGCCGGGGGAAACAGATACGCAGTATTTT; j_call: TRBJ2-3; clone_size: -; v_call: TRBV11-2; d_call: -
cdr3_aa: CASSVGGRGRVNQPQHF; cdr3_nt: TGTGCCAGCAGCGTAGGTGGTAGGGGGCGCGTAAATCAGCCCCAGCATTTT; j_call: TRBJ1-5; clone_size: -; v_call: TRBV9; d_call: TRBD1
cdr3_aa: CASSFLGSPLHF; cdr3_nt: TGTGCCAGCAGCTTTTTAGGGTCACCCCTCCACTTT; j_call: TRBJ1-6; clone_size: -; v_call: TRBV7-2; d_call: -
cdr3_aa: CASSYPNEKLFF; cdr3_nt: TGTGCCAGCAGTTATCCTAATGAAAAACTGTTTTTT; j_call: TRBJ1-4; clone_size: -; v_call: TRBV28; d_call: -
cdr3_aa: CASSFRQGSAFF; cdr3_nt: TGTGCCAGCAGTTTCCGACAGGGTTCGGCTTTCTTT; j_call: TRBJ1-1; clone_size: -; v_call: TRBV6-5; d_call: TRBD1
cdr3_aa: CASSLGGLDTQYF; cdr3_nt: TGTGCCAGCAGCCTGGGGGGCCTGGATACGCAGTATTTT; j_call: TRBJ2-3; clone_size: -; v_call: TRBV7-9; d_call: -
cdr3_aa: CACGVQPQHF; cdr3_nt: TGTGCCTGCGGGGTTCAGCCCCAGCATTTT; j_call: TRBJ1-5; clone_size: -; v_call: TRBV30; d_call: -
cdr3_aa: CASSHINTEAFF; cdr3_nt: TGTGCCAGCAGCCATATCAACACTGAAGCTTTCTTT; j_call: TRBJ1-1; clone_size: -; v_call: TRBV11-2; d_call: -
cdr3_aa: CASSFGLVGTGELFF; cdr3_nt: TGTGCCAGCAGCTTCGGACTAGTCGGCACCGGGGAGCTGTTTTTT; j_call: TRBJ2-2; clone_size: -; v_call: TRBV11-2; d_call: TRBD2
cdr3_aa: CASSSDRVYGYTF; cdr3_nt: TGTGCCAGCAGCTCCGACAGGGTCTATGGCTACACCTTC; j_call: TRBJ1-2; clone_size: -; v_call: TRBV7-8; d_call: TRBD1
cdr3_aa: CASSQDLGAQPQHF; cdr3_nt: TGTGCCAGCAGCCAGGACCTGGGGGCTCAGCCCCAGCATTTT; j_call: TRBJ1-5; clone_size: -; v_call: TRBV6-4; d_call: -
cdr3_aa: CASSFVGAPAGNEQFF; cdr3_nt: TGTGCCAGCAGTTTCGTAGGGGCGCCCGCCGGGAATGAGCAGTTCTTC; j_call: TRBJ2-1; clone_size: -; v_call: TRBV27; d_call: -
cdr3_aa: CASSLAAGGVGETQYF; cdr3_nt: TGTGCCAGCTCACTAGCGGCCGGGGGCGTTGGAGAGACCCAGTACTTC; j_call: TRBJ2-5; clone_size: few; v_call: TRBV18; d_call: -
cdr3_aa: CASSASAAEAFF; cdr3_nt: TGTGCCAGCAGTGCCTCGGCAGCTGAAGCTTTCTTT; j_call: TRBJ1-1; clone_size: once; v_call: TRBV2; d_call: -
cdr3_aa: CASRPSGTYEQYF; cdr3_nt: TGTGCCAGCAGACCTAGCGGGACTTACGAGCAGTACTTC; j_call: TRBJ2-7; clone_size: -; v_call: TRBV6-6; d_call: TRBD2
cdr3_aa: CASRPNGQGREAFF; cdr3_nt: TGTGCCAGCAGACCTAACGGACAGGGGAGGGAGGCTTTCTTT; j_call: TRBJ1-1; clone_size: -; v_call: TRBV27; d_call: TRBD1
cdr3_aa: CASRWTGSYEQYF; cdr3_nt: TGTGCCAGCAGATGGACAGGGTCCTACGAGCAGTACTTC; j_call: TRBJ2-7; clone_size: -; v_call: TRBV6-1; d_call: TRBD1
cdr3_aa: CASRGGRGTEAFF; cdr3_nt: TGCGCCAGCAGAGGCGGGCGGGGCACTGAAGCTTTCTTT; j_call: TRBJ1-1; clone_size: -; v_call: TRBV5-1; d_call: -
cdr3_aa: CASSKTGTNEKLFF; cdr3_nt: TGTGCCAGCAGCAAGACAGGAACTAATGAAAAACTGTTTTTT; j_call: TRBJ1-4; clone_size: -; v_call: TRBV11-2; d_call: -
cdr3_aa: CAISGQSYGYTF; cdr3_nt: TGTGCCATTTCGGGACAGAGCTATGGCTACACCTTC; j_call: TRBJ1-2; clone_size: -; v_call: TRBV10-3; d_call: TRBD1
cdr3_aa: CASSFSSSGGQTWGYNEQFF; cdr3_nt: TGTGCCAGCAGCTTCTCGTCTAGCGGGGGCCAAACCTGGGGTTACAATGAGCAGTTCTTC; j_call: TRBJ2-1; clone_size: -; v_call: TRBV7-8; d_call: TRBD2
cdr3_aa: CASSQVTGPEKLFF; cdr3_nt: TGCGCCAGCAGCCAGGTTACAGGACCCGAGAAACTGTTTTTT; j_call: TRBJ1-4; clone_size: -; v_call: TRBV4-3; d_call: -
cdr3_aa: CASNPNRGLGELFF; cdr3_nt: TGTGCCAGCAACCCTAACAGGGGGCTAGGGGAGCTGTTTTTT; j_call: TRBJ2-2; clone_size: -; v_call: TRBV27; d_call: TRBD1
cdr3_aa: CASSLVRTGGNGYTF; cdr3_nt: TGTGCCAGCAGCTTAGTGAGGACAGGGGGGAATGGCTACACCTTC; j_call: TRBJ1-2; clone_size: -; v_call: TRBV11-2; d_call: TRBD1
cdr3_aa: CASSPRTAGGTEAFF; cdr3_nt: TGTGCCAGCTCACCAAGAACGGCAGGGGGCACTGAAGCTTTCTTT; j_call: TRBJ1-1; clone_size: -; v_call: TRBV18; d_call: TRBD1
cdr3_aa: CASSLVAGIDSPLHF; cdr3_nt: TGTGCCAGCAGCTTAGTGGCAGGGATCGATTCACCCCTCCACTTT; j_call: TRBJ1-6; clone_size: -; v_call: TRBV7-3; d_call: -
cdr3_aa: CASSLLSGQSSGNTIYF; cdr3_nt: TGCGCCAGCAGCTTGTTGTCAGGCCAAAGCTCTGGAAACACCATATATTTT; j_call: TRBJ1-3; clone_size: -; v_call: TRBV5-1; d_call: -
cdr3_aa: CASSLGLAKIYEQYF; cdr3_nt: TGTGCCAGCAGCTTAGGACTAGCGAAGATTTACGAGCAGTACTTC; j_call: TRBJ2-7; clone_size: -; v_call: TRBV7-9; d_call: TRBD2
cdr3_aa: CASRSRGGGEQYF; cdr3_nt: TGTGCCAGCAGGTCGCGGGGGGGAGGCGAGCAGTACTTC; j_call: TRBJ2-7; clone_size: once; v_call: TRBV6-1; d_call: TRBD2
cdr3_aa: CASSPGSGQPQHF; cdr3_nt: TGTGCCAGCAGTCCAGGAAGTGGTCAGCCCCAGCATTTT; j_call: TRBJ1-5; clone_size: -; v_call: TRBV6-5; d_call: -
cdr3_aa: CASSAILDSANSPLHF; cdr3_nt: TGTGCCAGTAGTGCGATTCTGGACAGTGCAAATTCACCCCTCCACTTT; j_call: TRBJ1-6; clone_size: -; v_call: TRBV19; d_call: -
cdr3_aa: CASSFFARADEQYF; cdr3_nt: TGTGCCAGCAGCTTTTTCGCCAGGGCAGACGAGCAGTACTTC; j_call: TRBJ2-7; clone_size: once; v_call: TRBV5-6; d_call: -
cdr3_aa: CASSYDSRSNQPQHF; cdr3_nt: TGTGCCAGCAGTTACGATTCTCGGTCGAATCAGCCCCAGCATTTT; j_call: TRBJ1-5; clone_size: -; v_call: TRBV6-5; d_call: -
cdr3_aa: CSANRDEKLFF; cdr3_nt: TGCAGTGCTAACAGGGATGAAAAACTGTTTTTT; j_call: TRBJ1-4; clone_size: -; v_call: TRBV20-1; d_call: -
cdr3_aa: CASSLRPEPSTDTQYF; cdr3_nt: TGTGCCAGCAGCTTGCGTCCGGAACCTAGCACAGATACGCAGTATTTT; j_call: TRBJ2-3; clone_size: -; v_call: TRBV5-8; d_call: -
cdr3_aa: CASSGGRMNTEAFF; cdr3_nt: TGTGCCAGCAGTGGCGGACGGATGAACACTGAAGCTTTCTTT; j_call: TRBJ1-1; clone_size: -; v_call: TRBV6-1; d_call: -
cdr3_aa: CASRRTQDEKLFF; cdr3_nt: TGTGCCAGCAGACGGACTCAGGACGAAAAACTGTTTTTT; j_call: TRBJ1-4; clone_size: -; v_call: TRBV27; d_call: -
cdr3_aa: CASSQESRHSGTGQFF; cdr3_nt: TGCGCCAGCAGCCAAGAATCCCGTCACTCCGGGACAGGGCAGTTCTTC; j_call: TRBJ2-1; clone_size: -; v_call: TRBV4-1; d_call: TRBD1
cdr3_aa: CASSLGAGGSTGELFF; cdr3_nt: TGTGCCAGCAGCCTAGGAGCGGGAGGGAGTACCGGGGAGCTGTTTTTT; j_call: TRBJ2-2; clone_size: -; v_call: TRBV7-9; d_call: TRBD2
cdr3_aa: CATSRGPNTEAFF; cdr3_nt: TGTGCCACCAGCAGAGGACCAAACACTGAAGCTTTCTTT; j_call: TRBJ1-1; clone_size: few; v_call: TRBV15; d_call: -
cdr3_aa: CASTTRQGSPGNTIYF; cdr3_nt: TGTGCCAGTACAACCCGACAGGGCTCTCCTGGAAACACCATATATTTT; j_call: TRBJ1-3; clone_size: -; v_call: TRBV19; d_call: TRBD1
cdr3_aa: CASSEGRGLSYEQYF; cdr3_nt: TGTGCCAGCAGTGAAGGCAGGGGGCTCTCCTACGAGCAGTACTTC; j_call: TRBJ2-7; clone_size: once; v_call: TRBV6-1; d_call: TRBD1
cdr3_aa: CAWSTKDRVGNTIYF; cdr3_nt: TGTGCCTGGAGCACCAAGGACAGGGTCGGAAACACCATATATTTT; j_call: TRBJ1-3; clone_size: -; v_call: TRBV30; d_call: TRBD1